The present entry profiles one TCR beta chain with its context. This sample stems from a study of T cells after yellow fever vaccination. Turning to the study itself: The SMART-Seq v4 Ultra Low Input method served to prepare the low-cell-number fractions.

TCRdb recomputed calls from the 5' RACE reads with MiXCR, one row per CDR3 protein. The table includes hundreds of thousands of distinct CDR3 sequences, about 12% detected once. The V and J ends lost 3 bases and 3 bases respectively, with 11 bases between them. This CDR3 region has 13 residues. CDR1 is DFQATT and CDR2 is SNEGSKA in the germline V gene (reference sequence). This material consisted of PBMCs, taken on the day of the yellow fever booster vaccination. This TCR derives from a man aged 30 to 39 who received the YFV17D yellow fever vaccine. V gene TRBV20-1 combines with J gene TRBJ2-5; TRBD1 or TRBD2 may be the D gene (5 bases each). The CDR3 here is CSARGPGEETQYF. The CDR3, as DNA: TGCAGTGCTAGGGGGCCCGGGGAAGAGACCCAGTACTTC.